This TCR beta chain was recovered during a study of regulatory T cells in long-lasting Graves disease (dated by TCRdb to the early 2020s). In the study overall: Patients with newly diagnosed Graves' disease had been on antithyroid drugs for under 3 months. A total of about 33 samples underwent TCR sequencing, from about 13 patients with persistent Graves' disease and around 20 patients with newly diagnosed Graves' disease. Persistent Graves' disease patients were compared with newly diagnosed Graves' disease patients by peripheral blood TCR sequencing and RNA sequencing. The study took place in China and was registered as a clinical trial. The study at large found these results: Only peripheral blood was studied, because thyroid tissue, the primary lesion, was inaccessible. Persistent patients shared more public clonotypes among themselves (roughly 2,700) than newly diagnosed patients did (about 970). Compared with newly diagnosed patients, patients with persistent Graves' disease had lower TCR Shannon entropy and fewer highly expanded clones, which suggests clonal expansion. Sequencing and analysis were restricted to the TCR beta chain. TRBV28, TRBJ1-2 and TRBJ2-5 were preferentially used in persistent disease, while TRBV20-1 and TRBJ2-1 were favored in newly diagnosed disease. The authors noted that the small sample size was a limitation that may lower accuracy.

The library relied on multiplex PCR. The sequencing machine was an Illumina HiSeq 4000. iRepertoire HTBI primers and Arm-PCR amplification of CDR3 regions were used to construct TCR beta libraries. PCR products were gel purified before sequencing. In the source study's methods: Across samples, about 63 TRBV and 13 to 15 TRBJ segments were identified and used for gene usage analysis of CDR3 amino acid clonotypes. COPE and FqMerger were used to merge filtered high-quality paired reads into contigs. BLAST was used to align contigs to the IMGT TRBV, TRBD and TRBJ reference genes, and CDR3 was defined following IMGT. Any clonotype with a frequency above 0.1% was classified as a highly expanded clone. Repertoire diversity was measured by Shannon entropy, and V-J evenness by the Gini coefficient. Public clonotypes were defined as clonotypes shared by more than one individual. The public reads were run again by TCRdb, first through fastp at Q25 and then through MiXCR, and only productive beta chains were kept. Each entry is one CDR3 protein sequence, shown with its most common DNA and genes. The V and J calls here are based on TCRdb, not the publication. Within this sample are 520,000 or so distinct CDR3 sequences, with approximately 12% of them counted one time only. The ten largest clonotypes hold approximately 9% of the sample.

The intended sense of this specimen's time point label: newly diagnosed GD, antithyroid drugs for less than 3 months. RNA was extracted from PBMCs in TRIzol for both TCR sequencing and RNA sequencing. The diagnosis of Graves' disease was made according to American Thyroid Association guidelines. Recruitment of patients was carried out at an endocrinology department in Xi'an, China. From each patient, around 9 milliliters of peripheral blood was collected into an EDTA anticoagulant tube. Ficoll Paque Plus density gradient separation was used to isolate PBMCs, and no further T cell sorting was performed. An Agilent 2100 Bioanalyzer and agarose gel were used to check RNA quality, while a NanoDrop 2000 measured RNA concentration. Ends trimmed: V by 2 bases, J by 0 bases; bases unmatched to a gene: 5. CDR1 is given as SGHNT and CDR2 as YENEEA, both from the germline V gene. Its CDR3 holds 16 amino acids, cysteine through phenylalanine. The kept DNA is CDR3 alone, 48 bases in frame from the first base.

Ten or more counts support this clonotype. Its antigen is currently not known. No quality values exist for individual bases; no much larger clone is one base distant. The same data also contributed to another study, on T cells in Graves' hyperthyroidism and ophthalmopathy. Per that second paper: A patient counted as having stable Graves' hyperthyroidism if no progression to ophthalmopathy occurred over 18 months of follow-up. The hyperthyroidism patients were between 18 and 65 years old and newly diagnosed, with a disease duration of less than 2 months. Any patient with an uncontrolled infection, another autoimmune disease, pregnancy or lactation was excluded. Diagnoses were established on the basis of clinical symptoms, serum thyroxine and TRAb, thyroid ultrasound, and orbital computed tomography. The TCR CDR3 was subjected to a first round of RT-PCR using the HTBI primer set and the Qiagen OneStep RT-PCR kit. Most expanded thyroid clonotypes (frequency above 0.001) were also found in blood, which suggests that blood repertoires may mirror thyroid immune responses. A 13 V-J signature model separated ophthalmopathy from stable hyperthyroidism, with about 88% sensitivity and roughly 84% specificity in cross-validation and 80%/75% in testing. In validation, the model predicted progression to ophthalmopathy with approximately 69% sensitivity and roughly 75% specificity, a median of approximately 6.5 months before onset. To identify distinguishing TCR V-J signatures, a discovery cohort of around 100 patients was used, comprising 40 to 45 with Graves' ophthalmopathy and some 60 with stable Graves' hyperthyroidism. Prospective prediction of ophthalmopathy was tested in an independent validation cohort consisting of 18 hyperthyroidism patients and some 17 patients who later progressed to ophthalmopathy. The 90 to 100 discovery patients were randomly split 7:3 into training and test sets. Thyroid tissue and blood T-cell repertoires from about 6 Graves' hyperthyroidism patients were also compared in the study. After sampling, hyperthyroidism patients received methimazole starting at 30 mg daily, and ophthalmopathy patients received high-dose intravenous methylprednisolone. Libraries were constructed in a second round of multiplex PCR, after which size selection and purification were performed. Libraries were sequenced paired-end with 100 bp reads on an Illumina HiSeq2000. SOAPnuke was used to process the raw data, throwing out any read that contained adapters or uncalled bases, had a mean Phred below 15, or lacked an exact constant-primer or identifier match. COPE v1.2.5 was used to merge high-quality paired reads, and clonotypes were defined as unique nucleotide sequences. MiTCR v1.1 was used to align the clonotypes against IMGT TRBV, TRBD and TRBJ reference segments. The analysis included only V-J combinations with a frequency above 0.0001, which together covered approximately 99% of the repertoires. A TCS score was defined as the ratio between F50 (clonal expansion) and ExV (chaos), using BLOSUM62-based TCRdist between CDR3 peptides within each V-J. Welch's t-statistics and random forest reduced roughly 540 V-J features to roughly 13, which were used in a naive Bayes classifier (R e1071). Sample size was not statistically predetermined, and investigators were not blinded to group allocation. The paper reports TCR Vbeta CDR3 sequencing of 130 to 150 peripheral blood samples: 43 ophthalmopathy, fewer than 80 hyperthyroidism and approximately 17 progressor patients.

Recombination joined TRBV11-3 with TRBJ1-1; TRBD1 aligns with 8 central bases. The TCR comes from a woman in her twenties or thirties with Graves disease. Donor details come from another sample of the same person, matched by shared clones. The source was peripheral blood mononuclear cells (PBMCs), collected at new diagnosis, from a patient treated with antithyroid drugs. The DNA sequence is TGTGCCAGCAGCTTACCGGGACAGGAGGTGAACACTGAAGCTTTCTTT. This encodes CASSLPGQEVNTEAFF.